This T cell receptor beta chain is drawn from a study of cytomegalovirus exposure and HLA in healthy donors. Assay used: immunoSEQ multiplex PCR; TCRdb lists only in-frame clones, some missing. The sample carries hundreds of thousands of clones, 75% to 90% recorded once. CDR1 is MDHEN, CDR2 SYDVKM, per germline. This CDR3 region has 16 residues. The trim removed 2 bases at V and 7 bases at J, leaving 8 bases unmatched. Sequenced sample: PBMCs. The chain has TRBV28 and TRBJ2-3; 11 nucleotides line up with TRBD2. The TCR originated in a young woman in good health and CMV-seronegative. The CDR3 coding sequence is TGTGCCAGCAGTTTAACGGTAGCGGGAGGGACTCATACGCAGTATTTT. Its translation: CASSLTVAGGTHTQYF. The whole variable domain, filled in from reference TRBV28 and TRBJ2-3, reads DVKVTQSSRYLVKRTGEKVFLECVQDMDHENMFWYRQDPGLGLRLIYFSYDVKMKEKGDIPEGYSVSREKKERFSLILESASTNQTSMYLCASSLTVAGGTHTQYFGPGTRLTVL.